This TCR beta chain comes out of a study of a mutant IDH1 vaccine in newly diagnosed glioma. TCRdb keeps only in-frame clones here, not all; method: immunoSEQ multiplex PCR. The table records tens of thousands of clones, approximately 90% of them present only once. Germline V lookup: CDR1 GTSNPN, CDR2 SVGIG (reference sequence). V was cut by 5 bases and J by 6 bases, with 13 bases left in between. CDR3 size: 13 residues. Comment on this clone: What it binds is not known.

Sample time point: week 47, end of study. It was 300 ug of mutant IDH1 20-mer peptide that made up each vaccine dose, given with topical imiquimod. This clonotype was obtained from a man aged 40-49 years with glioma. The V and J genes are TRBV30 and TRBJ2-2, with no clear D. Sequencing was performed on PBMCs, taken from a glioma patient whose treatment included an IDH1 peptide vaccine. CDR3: CAWGPERAGELFF. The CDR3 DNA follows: TGTGCCTGGGGACCAGAACGGGCCGGGGAGCTGTTTTTT.